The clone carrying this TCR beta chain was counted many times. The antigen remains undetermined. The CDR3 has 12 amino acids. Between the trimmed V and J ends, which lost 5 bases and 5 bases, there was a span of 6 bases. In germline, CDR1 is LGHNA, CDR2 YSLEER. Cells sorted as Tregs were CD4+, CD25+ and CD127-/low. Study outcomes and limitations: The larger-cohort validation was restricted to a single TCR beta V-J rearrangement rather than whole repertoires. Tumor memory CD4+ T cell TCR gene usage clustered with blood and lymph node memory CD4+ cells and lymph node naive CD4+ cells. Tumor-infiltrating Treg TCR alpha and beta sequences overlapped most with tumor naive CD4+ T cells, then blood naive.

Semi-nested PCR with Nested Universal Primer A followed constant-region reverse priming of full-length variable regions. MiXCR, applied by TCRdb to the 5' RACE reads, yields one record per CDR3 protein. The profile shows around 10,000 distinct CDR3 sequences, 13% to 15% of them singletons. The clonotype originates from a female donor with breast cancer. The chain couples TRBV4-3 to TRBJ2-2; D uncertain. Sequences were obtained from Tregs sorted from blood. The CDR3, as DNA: TGCGCCAGCAGCGTGGGGACCGGGGAGCTGTTTTTT. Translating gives CASSVGTGELFF.